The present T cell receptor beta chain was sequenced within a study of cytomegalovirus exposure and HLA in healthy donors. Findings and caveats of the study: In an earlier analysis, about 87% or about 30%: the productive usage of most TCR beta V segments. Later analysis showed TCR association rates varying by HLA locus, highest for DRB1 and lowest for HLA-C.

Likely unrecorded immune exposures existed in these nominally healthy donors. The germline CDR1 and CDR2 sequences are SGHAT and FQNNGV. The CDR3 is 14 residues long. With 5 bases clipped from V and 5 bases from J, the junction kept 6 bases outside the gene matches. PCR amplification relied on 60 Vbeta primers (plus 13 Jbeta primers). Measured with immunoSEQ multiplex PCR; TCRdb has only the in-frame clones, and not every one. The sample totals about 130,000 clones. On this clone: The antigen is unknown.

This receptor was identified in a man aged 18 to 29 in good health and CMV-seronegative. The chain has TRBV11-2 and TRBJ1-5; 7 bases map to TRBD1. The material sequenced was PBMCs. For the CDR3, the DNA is TGTGCCAGCAGCCCTGACAGGGCCCATCAGCCCCAGCATTTT. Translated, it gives CASSPDRAHQPQHF. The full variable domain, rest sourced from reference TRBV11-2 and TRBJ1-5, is EAGVAQSPRYKIIEKRQSVAFWCNPISGHATLYWYQQILGQGPKLLIQFQNNGVVDDSQLPKDRFSAERLKGVDSTLKIQPAKLEDSAVYLCASSPDRAHQPQHFGDGTRLSIL.